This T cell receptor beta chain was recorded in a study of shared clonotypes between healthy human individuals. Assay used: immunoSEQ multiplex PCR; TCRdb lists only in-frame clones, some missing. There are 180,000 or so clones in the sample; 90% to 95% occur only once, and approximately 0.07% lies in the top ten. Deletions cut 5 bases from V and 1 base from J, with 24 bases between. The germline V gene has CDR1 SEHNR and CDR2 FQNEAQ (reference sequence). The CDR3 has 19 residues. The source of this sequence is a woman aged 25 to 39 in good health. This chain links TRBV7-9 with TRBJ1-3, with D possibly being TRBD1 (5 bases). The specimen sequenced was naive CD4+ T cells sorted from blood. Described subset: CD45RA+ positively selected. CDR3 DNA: TGTGCCAGCAGCCCAGGGACGGGGACTCGCTCGGTTTCTGGAAACACCATATATTTT. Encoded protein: CASSPGTGTRSVSGNTIYF.